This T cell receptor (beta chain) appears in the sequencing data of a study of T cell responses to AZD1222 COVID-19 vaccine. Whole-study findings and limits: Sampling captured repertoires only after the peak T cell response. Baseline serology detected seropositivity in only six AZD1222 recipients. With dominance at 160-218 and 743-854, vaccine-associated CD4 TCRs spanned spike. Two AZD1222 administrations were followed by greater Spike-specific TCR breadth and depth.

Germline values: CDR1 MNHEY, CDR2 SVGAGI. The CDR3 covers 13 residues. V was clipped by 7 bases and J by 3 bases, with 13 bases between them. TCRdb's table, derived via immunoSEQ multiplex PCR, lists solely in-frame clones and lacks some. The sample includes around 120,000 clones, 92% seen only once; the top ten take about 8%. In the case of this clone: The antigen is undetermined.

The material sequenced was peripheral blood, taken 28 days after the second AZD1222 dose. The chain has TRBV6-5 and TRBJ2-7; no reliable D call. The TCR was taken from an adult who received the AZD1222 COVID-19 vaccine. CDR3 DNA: TGTGCCAGCAAGTTTAACAGAAACTACGAGCAGTACTTC. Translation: CASKFNRNYEQYF.